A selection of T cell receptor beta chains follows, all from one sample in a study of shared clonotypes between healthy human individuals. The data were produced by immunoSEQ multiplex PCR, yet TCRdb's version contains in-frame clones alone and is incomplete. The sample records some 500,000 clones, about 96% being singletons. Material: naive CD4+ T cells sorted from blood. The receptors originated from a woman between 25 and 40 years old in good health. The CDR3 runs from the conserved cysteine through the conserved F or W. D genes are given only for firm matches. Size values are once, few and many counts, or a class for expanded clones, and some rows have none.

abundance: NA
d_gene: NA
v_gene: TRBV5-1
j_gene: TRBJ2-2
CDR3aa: CASSLLDGNTGELFF
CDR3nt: TGCGCCAGCAGCTTGCTGGACGGGAACACCGGGGAGCTGTTTTTT

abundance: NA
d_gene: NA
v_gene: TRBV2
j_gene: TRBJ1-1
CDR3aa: CASTNEGGTEAFF
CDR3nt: TGTGCCAGCACCAACGAGGGGGGAACTGAAGCTTTCTTT

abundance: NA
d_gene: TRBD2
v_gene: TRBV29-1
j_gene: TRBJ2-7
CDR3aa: CSVLTGSLLAGVNEQYF
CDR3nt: TGCAGCGTTTTGACAGGATCCCTACTAGCGGGAGTAAACGAGCAGTACTTC

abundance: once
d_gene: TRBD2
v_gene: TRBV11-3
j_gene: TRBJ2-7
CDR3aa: CASSLTTSGSEQYF
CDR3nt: TGTGCCAGCAGCTTAACGACTAGCGGGAGCGAGCAGTACTTC

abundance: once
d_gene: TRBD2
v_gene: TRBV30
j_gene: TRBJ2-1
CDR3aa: CAWRREDNEQFF
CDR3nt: TGTGCCTGGAGGCGGGAGGACAATGAGCAGTTCTTC

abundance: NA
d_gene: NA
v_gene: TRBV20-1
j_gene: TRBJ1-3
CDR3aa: CSADTGNTIYF
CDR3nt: TGCAGTGCAGATACTGGAAACACCATATATTTT

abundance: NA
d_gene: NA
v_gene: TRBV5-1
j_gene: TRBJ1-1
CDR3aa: CASSLQGEAFF
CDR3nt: TGCGCCAGCAGCTTACAGGGAGAAGCTTTCTTT

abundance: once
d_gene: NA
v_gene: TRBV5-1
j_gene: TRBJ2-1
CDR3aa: CASSLLSGSEQFF
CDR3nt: TGCGCCAGCAGCTTGTTGAGCGGGTCGGAGCAGTTCTTC

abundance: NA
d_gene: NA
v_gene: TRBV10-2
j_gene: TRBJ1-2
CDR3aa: CASTGGQKGGYTF
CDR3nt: TGCGCCAGCACCGGGGGGCAAAAGGGTGGCTACACCTTC

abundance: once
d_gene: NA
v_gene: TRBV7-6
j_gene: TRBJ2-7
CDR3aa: CASSTEYEQYF
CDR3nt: TGTGCCAGCAGCACAGAGTACGAGCAGTACTTC

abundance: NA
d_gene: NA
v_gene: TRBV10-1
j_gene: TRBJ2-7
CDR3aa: CASSAGRSNSYEQYF
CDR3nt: TGCGCCAGCAGCGCCGGGAGAAGTAACTCCTACGAGCAGTACTTC

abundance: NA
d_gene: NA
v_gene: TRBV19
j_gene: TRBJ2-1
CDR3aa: CASSISGSSYNEQFF
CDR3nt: TGTGCCAGTAGTATTTCAGGGAGCTCCTACAATGAGCAGTTCTTC

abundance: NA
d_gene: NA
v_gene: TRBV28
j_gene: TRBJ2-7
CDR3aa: CASSPAYYEQYF
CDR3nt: TGTGCCAGCAGTCCAGCGTACTACGAGCAGTACTTC

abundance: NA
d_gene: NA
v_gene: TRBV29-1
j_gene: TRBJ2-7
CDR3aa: CSAGGGPFFEQYF
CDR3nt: TGCAGCGCCGGGGGCGGCCCTTTCTTCGAGCAGTACTTC

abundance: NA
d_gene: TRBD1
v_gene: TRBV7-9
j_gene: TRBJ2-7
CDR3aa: CASSSTGGRYEQYF
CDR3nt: TGTGCCAGCAGCTCGACAGGGGGCCGTTACGAGCAGTACTTC

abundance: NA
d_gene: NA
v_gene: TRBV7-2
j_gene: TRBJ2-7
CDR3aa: CASSSVGTEQYF
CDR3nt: TGTGCCAGCAGCTCGGTCGGTACGGAGCAGTACTTC

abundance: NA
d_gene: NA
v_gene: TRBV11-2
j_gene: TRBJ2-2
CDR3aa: CASSLVASSGSAGELFF
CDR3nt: TGTGCCAGCAGCTTAGTCGCTAGCTCTGGATCCGCCGGGGAGCTGTTTTTT

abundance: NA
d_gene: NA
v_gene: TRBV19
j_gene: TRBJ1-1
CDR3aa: CASSITNRRSGSTEAFF
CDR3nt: TGTGCCAGTAGTATAACTAACAGGCGGTCGGGTAGCACTGAAGCTTTCTTT

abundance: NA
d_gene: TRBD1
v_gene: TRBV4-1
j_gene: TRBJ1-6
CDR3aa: CASRLIDRGNSPLHF
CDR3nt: TGCGCCAGCAGATTAATCGACAGGGGTAATTCACCCCTCCACTTT

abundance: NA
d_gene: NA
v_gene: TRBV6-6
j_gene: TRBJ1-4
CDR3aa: CASSYGGVANEKLFF
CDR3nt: TGTGCCAGCAGTTACGGCGGGGTTGCTAATGAAAAACTGTTTTTT

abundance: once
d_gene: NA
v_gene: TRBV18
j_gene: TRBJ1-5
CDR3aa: CASSPTDGQPQHF
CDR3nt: TGTGCCAGCTCGCCCACAGATGGTCAGCCCCAGCATTTT

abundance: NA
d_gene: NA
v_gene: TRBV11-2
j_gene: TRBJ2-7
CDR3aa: CASSLALGVYEQYF
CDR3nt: TGTGCCAGCAGCTTAGCTTTAGGTGTCTACGAGCAGTACTTC

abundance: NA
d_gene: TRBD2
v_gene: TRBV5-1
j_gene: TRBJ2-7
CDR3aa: CASSLEGTRTYEQYF
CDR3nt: TGCGCCAGCAGCTTGGAGGGGACTAGAACCTACGAGCAGTACTTC

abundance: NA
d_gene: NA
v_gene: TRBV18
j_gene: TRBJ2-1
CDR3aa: CASSPGTGGEQFF
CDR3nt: TGTGCCAGCTCACCAGGGACCGGTGGGGAGCAGTTCTTC

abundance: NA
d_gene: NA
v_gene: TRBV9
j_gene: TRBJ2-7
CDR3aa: CASSVGGGTYEQYF
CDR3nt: TGTGCCAGCAGCGTAGGTGGGGGAACCTACGAGCAGTACTTC

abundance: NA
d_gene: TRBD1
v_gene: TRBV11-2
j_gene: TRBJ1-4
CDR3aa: CASSLTGQGNEKLFF
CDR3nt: TGTGCCAGCAGCTTAACGGGACAGGGTAATGAAAAACTGTTTTTT

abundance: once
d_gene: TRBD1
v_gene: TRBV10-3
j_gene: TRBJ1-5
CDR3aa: CPSKGANSNQPQHF
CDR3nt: TGTCCTTCGAAGGGGGCAAATAGCAATCAGCCCCAGCATTTT

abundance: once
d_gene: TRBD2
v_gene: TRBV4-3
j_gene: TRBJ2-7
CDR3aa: CASSPGTSGYEQYF
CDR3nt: TGCGCCAGCAGCCCGGGGACTAGCGGCTACGAGCAGTACTTC

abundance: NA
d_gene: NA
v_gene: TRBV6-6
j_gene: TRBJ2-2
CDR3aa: CASYNVGGSGELFF
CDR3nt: TGTGCCAGCTACAACGTGGGCGGGTCCGGGGAGCTGTTTTTT

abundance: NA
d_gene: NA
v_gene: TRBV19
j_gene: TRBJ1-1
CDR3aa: CASSIGWGGKVEAFF
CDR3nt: TGTGCCAGTAGTATAGGGTGGGGAGGTAAGGTCGAAGCTTTCTTT

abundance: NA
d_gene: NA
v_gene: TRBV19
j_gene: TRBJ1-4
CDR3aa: CASSARHSGSNEKLFF
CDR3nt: TGTGCCAGTAGTGCCCGTCATTCAGGGAGTAATGAAAAACTGTTTTTT

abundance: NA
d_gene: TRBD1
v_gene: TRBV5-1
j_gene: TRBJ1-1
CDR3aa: CASSKTGHPSEAFF
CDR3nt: TGCGCCAGCAGCAAGACAGGGCACCCCTCGGAAGCTTTCTTT

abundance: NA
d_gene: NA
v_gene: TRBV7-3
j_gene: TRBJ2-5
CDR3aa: CASSLSGASRETQYF
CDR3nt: TGTGCCAGCAGCTTAAGCGGGGCCTCCCGGGAGACCCAGTACTTC